Listed here are 18 T cell receptor beta chains from one sample, sequenced in a study of tumor-infiltrating lymphocytes in primary liver carcinoma. TCR beta cDNA was reverse-transcribed from roughly 0.45 ug of total RNA. The reaction used a constant-region primer and ProtoScript II reverse transcriptase. Three nested multiplex PCR rounds, a slightly modified ARM-PCR, produced the libraries for TCR beta. Running approximately 10 cycles apiece, the first two PCR rounds relied on TRBV1-TRBV30 forward primers together with a C-beta reverse primer. TCRdb ran MiXCR on the multiplex PCR reads and lists one entry per CDR3 protein. The profile shows around 71,000 distinct CDR3 sequences, 70% to 80% of them singletons. Without any cell sorting, about 19-32 mg of bulk tissue yielded co-extracted RNA and DNA. Sequences were obtained from liver tumor tissue from sampling region 4. Indicated subset: tumor region T4, right-lateral pole. All receptors come from an older woman with primary liver carcinoma and hepatitis B virus infection.

By frequency in the sample, this clonotype is medium-sized. The chain employs TRBV11-2 and TRBJ2-5; 7 bases map to TRBD1. CDR1 is SGHAT and CDR2 is FQNNGV in the germline V gene. This CDR3 spans 13 amino acids. The J segment lost 3 bases and the V segment lost 5 bases, leaving 3 bases of the junction unmatched. This CDR3 reads CASSRDREETQYF. CDR3 in DNA: TGTGCCAGCAGCCGGGACAGAGAAGAGACCCAGTACTTC.

This clonotype showed up just a few times. A read error may be the cause here, since a much bigger clone is one base away. The chain links TRBV28 to TRBJ2-7, with 8 bases aligning to TRBD1. The CDR3 has 14 residues. V shed 6 bases and J 6 bases; nucleotides not matched to a gene: 10. Germline CDR1 and CDR2: MDHEN and SYDVKM. The CDR3 spells CASSLTGVWFEQYF. In DNA form, the CDR3 reads TGTGCCAGCAGCCTGACAGGGGTTTGGTTCGAGCAGTACTTC.

This clonotype was seen ten or more times. J is TRBJ1-4 and V is TRBV5-6; tentatively, D is TRBD1 (6 bases). The CDR3 spans 14 residues. Per the germline V gene, CDR1 is SGHDT and CDR2 is YYEEEE. Deletions cut 4 bases from V and 5 bases from J, with 12 bases between. The CDR3 DNA reads TGTGCCAGCAGCCCCGGACAGAGGAATGAAAAACTGTTTTTT. Protein: CASSPGQRNEKLFF.

As regards this clonotype: A single base separates this from a much larger clone, so it may be a read error. In nucleotides, the CDR3 is TGCGCCAGCAGCTTACTAGGGACAACCCATGAAGCTTTCTTT. Protein product: CASSLLGTTHEAFF. The chain recombines TRBV5-1 with TRBJ1-1; weak D call: TRBD1 (6 bases). Trimming took 2 bases from V and 7 from J, leaving 15 bases between them. The CDR3 has 14 amino acids. Germline V gene lookup returns CDR1 SGHRS and CDR2 YFSETQ.

About this clonotype itself: In this CDR3 the conserved last residue, phenylalanine or tryptophan, is missing, so a read error is likely. The rearrangement joins TRBV10-3 to TRBJ2-6; TRBD1 agrees at 7 bases. V dropped 6 bases and J dropped 5; count of bases not matched to a gene: 7. CDR1 is ENHRY, CDR2 SYGVKD, per germline. This CDR3 has 15 amino acids. As DNA, the CDR3 is TGTGCCATCAGCGGAGGACAGGCTCGGGCCAACGTCCTGACTCTC. Its translation is CAISGGQARANVLTL.

V gene TRBV11-1 combines with J gene TRBJ2-2, with 10 bases lining up with TRBD2. Trimming took 7 bases from V and 0 from J; bases not matched to a gene: 17. Germline V gives CDR1 SGHAT, CDR2 FQDESV (reference sequence). This CDR3 is built from 20 residues. The CDR3 DNA follows: TGTGCCAGCAAGCCAACCCTCGGGACTAGCGACAGTACGAACACCGGGGAGCTGTTTTTT. Translation: CASKPTLGTSDSTNTGELFF.

The chain recombines TRBV6-6 with TRBJ1-5, with 7 bases lining up with TRBD1. The closer fit of TRBJ2-3 to the DNA end suggests the J call may be wrong. Germline V gene sequence: CDR1 MNHNY, CDR2 SVGAGI (reference sequence). CDR3 length: 14 residues. CDR3 bases: TGTGCCAGTAGTCGGGACAGAATCAATCAGCCCCAGTATTTT. This encodes CASSRDRINQPQYF.

Turning to this clonotype: A read error is likely, as this CDR3 ends without the conserved phenylalanine or tryptophan. This sequence joins TRBV6-1 and TRBJ2-7; D is unclear. This CDR3 has 14 amino acids. CDR1 MNHNS and CDR2 SASEGT come from the germline V gene. The CDR3 coding sequence is TGTGCTAGCAGTGAAGCTTTCGAGGAGTACGAGCAGTACATC. This translates into CASSEAFEEYEQYI.

This clonotype has at least ten counts. The rearrangement links TRBV30 to TRBJ2-3; unclear D gene. Deletions cut 3 bases from V and 3 bases from J, with 7 bases between. This CDR3 has 12 amino acids. Per the germline V gene, CDR1 is GTSNPN and CDR2 is SVGIG (reference sequence). The CDR3 region has the DNA TGTGCCTGGAGACTACCAACAGATACGCAGTATTTT. Its translation is CAWRLPTDTQYF.

Comment on this clonotype: This CDR3 is missing its conserved last phenylalanine or tryptophan, likely due to a read error. V gene TRBV11-3 combines with J gene TRBJ2-1; a weak D match, TRBD1 (5 bases). This CDR3 region has 15 residues. Germline values: CDR1 SGHNT, CDR2 YENEEA. Trimming shortened V by 6 bases and J by 8 bases, and 20 bases separated the two germline ends. CDR3 amino acids: CASSLSETRADEQFL. The CDR3 nucleotides are TGTGCCAGCAGTTTATCTGAGACCAGGGCCGATGAGCAGTTCTTA.

This clonotype was detected a few times. A clone one base away is much larger, so this may be a read error. This sequence joins TRBV13 and TRBJ1-1, with 10 bases that match TRBD1. The J segment lost 6 bases and the V segment lost 4 bases, leaving 11 bases of the junction unmatched. CDR3 length: 16 residues. Germline V gene data show CDR1 as PRHDT and CDR2 as FYEKMQ (reference sequence). CDR3 protein: CASSSTWTGGGAEAFF. DNA of the CDR3: TGTGCCAGCAGCTCAACATGGACAGGGGGAGGCGCTGAAGCTTTCTTT. Drawing the rest from reference TRBV13 and TRBJ1-1, the complete variable domain is AAGVIQSPRHLIKEKRETATLKCYPIPRHDTVYWYQQGPGQDPQFLISFYEKMQSDKGSIPDRFSAQQFSDYHSELNMSSLELGDSALYFCASSSTWTGGGAEAFFGQGTRLTVV.

CDR3 bases: TGTGCCAGCAGTTTCAGCAGGGGTCTGAGCGAGCAGTACTTC. It codes for CASSFSRGLSEQYF. The chain uses TRBV27 and TRBJ2-7, with a tentative D call TRBD1 (6 bases). The CDR3 contains 14 residues. Germline CDR1 MNHEY, CDR2 SMNVEV (reference sequence). The germline V and J ends were trimmed by 3 bases and 6 bases, with 15 bases remaining between them.

To note about this clonotype: A clone one base away is much larger, so this may be a read error. V gene TRBV5-1 combines with J gene TRBJ2-3, with 11 bases aligning to TRBD2. This CDR3 contains 15 residues. Per germline, CDR1 SGHRS and CDR2 YFSETQ. V was pared by 6 bases and J by 1 base, with 4 bases of the junction left unmatched. The CDR3 sequence: CASILLAGGTDTQYF. As DNA, the CDR3 is TGCGCCAGCATCTTACTAGCGGGAGGCACAGATACGCAGTATTTT.

A remark on this clonotype: Since no conserved phenylalanine or tryptophan closes the CDR3, a read error is the likely cause. This rearrangement joins TRBV4-1 to TRBJ2-5; D may match TRBD1 or TRBD2 (5 bases each). Germline V gene lookup returns CDR1 MGHRA and CDR2 YSYEKL. CDR3 size: 15 residues. In nucleotides, the CDR3 is TGCGGCAGCAGCCAAGATTTGGGGGATTGGGAGACCCAGTACGTC. Its translation is CGSSQDLGDWETQYV.

The chain combines TRBV5-1 with TRBJ2-2; no firm D call. Germline lookup yields CDR1 SGHRS and CDR2 YFSETQ. The CDR3 contains 15 residues. Trimming stripped 3 bases from V and 4 bases from J, with 13 bases between. The CDR3 reads CASSSMVRSTGELFF. The CDR3 bases are TGCGCCAGCAGCTCCATGGTGAGGAGCACCGGGGAGCTGTTTTTT. The complete variable domain, with remaining parts taken from reference TRBV5-1 and TRBJ2-2, reads KAGVTQTPRYLIKTRGQQVTLSCSPISGHRSVSWYQQTPGQGLQFLFEYFSETQRNKGNFPGRFSGRQFSNSRSEMNVSTLELGDSALYLCASSSMVRSTGELFFGEGSRLTVL.

Concerning this clonotype itself: Given the absence of the conserved phenylalanine or tryptophan at the CDR3 end, a read error is likely. The DNA is omitted, as the CDR3 cannot be located on it reliably, and the CDR3 follows TCRdb's listing. The rearrangement links TRBV10-3 to TRBJ2-5; the table's TRBD2 call for D was not verified on the DNA. The CDR3 extends over 14 residues, inclusive of both ends. CDR1 is ENHRY and CDR2 is SYGVKD in the germline V gene. The CDR3: CAIRGTSGQETRYS.

Only a few counts were recorded for this clonotype. The chain combines TRBV16 with TRBJ1-5; D is uncertain. In germline, CDR1 is KGHSY, CDR2 FQNENV. The V gene lost 3 bases and the J gene lost 7 bases, with 16 bases spanning the gap. The CDR3 consists of 15 residues. CDR3 sequence reads: CASSQESYPGQPQHF. CDR3 DNA sequence: TGTGCCAGCAGCCAGGAATCATACCCCGGGCAGCCCCAGCATTTT.

As for this clonotype: Germline is not matched at one junction end, which may reflect a read error. The chain combines TRBV11-2 with TRBJ2-5; tentatively, D is TRBD1 or TRBD2 (5 bases each). The CDR3 runs 13 residues. Per the germline V gene, CDR1 is SGHAT and CDR2 is FQNNGV. CDR3 protein: CASCLESKGTQYF. In DNA, the CDR3 is TGCGCCAGCTGCTTAGAATCCAAGGGGACCCAATACTTC.